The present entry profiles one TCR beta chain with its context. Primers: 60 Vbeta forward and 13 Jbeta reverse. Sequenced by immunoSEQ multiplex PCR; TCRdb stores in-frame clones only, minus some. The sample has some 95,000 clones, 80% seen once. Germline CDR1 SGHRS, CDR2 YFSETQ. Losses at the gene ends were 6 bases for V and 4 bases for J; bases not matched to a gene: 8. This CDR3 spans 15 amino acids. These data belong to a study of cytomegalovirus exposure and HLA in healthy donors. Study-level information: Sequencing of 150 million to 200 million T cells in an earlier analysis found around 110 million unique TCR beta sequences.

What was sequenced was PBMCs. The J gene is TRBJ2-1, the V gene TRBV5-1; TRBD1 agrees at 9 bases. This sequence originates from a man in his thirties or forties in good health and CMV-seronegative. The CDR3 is CASTPEGQGYNEQFF. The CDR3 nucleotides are TGCGCCAGCACCCCGGAGGGACAGGGATACAATGAGCAGTTCTTC.